This T cell receptor beta chain emerged from a study of cytomegalovirus exposure and HLA in healthy donors. Study results and limitations: High specificity and sensitivity for cytomegalovirus status were reported for the classifier. In vitro assays verified that three CMV-associated chains recognized CMV antigens specifically.

The PCR was carried out with 60 Vbeta primers and 13 Jbeta primers. Clones were read by immunoSEQ multiplex PCR, and TCRdb kept only the in-frame ones, dropping some. The sample has 110,000 or so clones, approximately 71% seen once; the top ten hold under 8.5%. Though nominally healthy at sampling, donors likely had unrecorded immune exposures. In the case of this clone: Its antigen is not identified.

Germline lookup yields CDR1 SGHTA and CDR2 FQGTGA. J lost 5 bases, V lost 2 bases, and 2 bases had no gene match. The CDR3 covers 15 residues. The chain is built from TRBV7-3 and TRBJ2-3; 12 nucleotides align to TRBD2. Sequencing was done on a sample of PBMCs. The source is a man aged 40-49 years in good health and CMV-seronegative. This chain's CDR3 is CASSLLAGGRDTQYF. CDR3 bases: TGTGCCAGCAGCTTACTAGCGGGGGGGCGAGATACGCAGTATTTT.